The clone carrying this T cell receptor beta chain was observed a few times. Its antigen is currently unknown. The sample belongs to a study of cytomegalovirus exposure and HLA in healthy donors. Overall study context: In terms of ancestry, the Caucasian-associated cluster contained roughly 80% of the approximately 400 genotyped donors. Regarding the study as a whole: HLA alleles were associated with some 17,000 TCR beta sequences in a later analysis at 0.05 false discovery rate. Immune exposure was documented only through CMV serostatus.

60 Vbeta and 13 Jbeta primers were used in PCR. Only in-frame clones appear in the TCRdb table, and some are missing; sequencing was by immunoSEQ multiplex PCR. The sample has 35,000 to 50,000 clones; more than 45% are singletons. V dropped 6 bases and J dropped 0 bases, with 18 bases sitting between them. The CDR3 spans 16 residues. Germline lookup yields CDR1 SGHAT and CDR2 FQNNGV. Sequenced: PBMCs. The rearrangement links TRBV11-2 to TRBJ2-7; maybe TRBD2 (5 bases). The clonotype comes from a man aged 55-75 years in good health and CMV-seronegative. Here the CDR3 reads CASSRPEGLRSYEQYF. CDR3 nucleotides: TGTGCCAGCAGTCGCCCCGAGGGCCTCCGCTCCTACGAGCAGTACTTC.